Listed below are T cell receptor beta chains from one sample, sequenced in a study of CD8+ T cells in alopecia areata. Sequencing was performed with immunoSEQ multiplex PCR; in TCRdb, only in-frame clones are kept and a portion is missing. The sample gives 200,000 to 250,000 clones, 40% to 45% of which show up once; 2% to 3% is in the top ten. The sequencing here drew on CD4+ T cells sorted from blood, taken around week 37, from a patient treated with tofacitinib. The receptors derive from a human donor with alopecia areata. Each CDR3 is given with its conserved first and last residue. D genes are given only for firm matches. The size entry is marked missing in some rows and otherwise reads once, few, many or a size class.

V gene	D gene	clone size	J gene	CDR3 DNA	CDR3 protein
TRBV5-1	NA	many	TRBJ1-2	TGCGCCAGCAGCTTCGGCAGCAACTATGGCTACACCTTC	CASSFGSNYGYTF
TRBV5-1	NA	NA	TRBJ2-5	TGCGCCAGCAGCTTGGCCGGGGCAATGTCATCTCAAGAGACCCAGTACTTC	CASSLAGAMSSQETQYF
TRBV29-1	NA	few	TRBJ2-2	TGCAGCGTTGAAGGAGCTAGTAGGACCGGGGAGCTGTTTTTT	CSVEGASRTGELFF
TRBV9	TRBD1	NA	TRBJ2-2	TGTGCCAGCAGCGTCGGGGACAGACGAGCCGGGGAGCTGTTTTTT	CASSVGDRRAGELFF
TRBV29-1	TRBD2	NA	TRBJ2-3	TGCAGCGTTTCTGGACTAGCGGGAGGGCCAGATACGCAGTATTTT	CSVSGLAGGPDTQYF
TRBV2	NA	NA	TRBJ1-1	TGTGCCAGCAGTGAACGGGGCTCGTCTGAAGCTTTCTTT	CASSERGSSEAFF
TRBV1	NA	few	TRBJ2-7	TGCACCAGCAGCCAAGATATGGGGGCGCGAGGCTACGAGCAGTACTTC	CTSSQDMGARGYEQYF
TRBV10-3	TRBD1	NA	TRBJ1-5	TGTGCCATCAGTGAACGACAGGGGATCTCTCAGCCCCAGCATTTT	CAISERQGISQPQHF
TRBV27	TRBD1	few	TRBJ2-7	TGTGCCAGCACCGTTGGGGACAGCCCTTACGAGCAGTACTTC	CASTVGDSPYEQYF
TRBV28	TRBD1	NA	TRBJ2-7	TGTGCCAGCAGCGCAATCGGACAGGGAACCTACGAGCAGTACTTC	CASSAIGQGTYEQYF
TRBV29-1	TRBD1	NA	TRBJ2-2	TGCAGCGTTAAGACAGGGGCGAACACCGGGGAGCTGTTTTTT	CSVKTGANTGELFF
TRBV10-3	TRBD1	NA	TRBJ2-7	TGTGCCATCAGCGCGGGACAGGGAATCTCCTACGAGCAGTACTTC	CAISAGQGISYEQYF
TRBV30	NA	NA	TRBJ1-5	TGTGCCTGGACGGGAGGCGCTCATCAGCCCCAGCATTTT	CAWTGGAHQPQHF
TRBV6-1	NA	NA	TRBJ2-7	TGTGCCAGCAGCCTCACCCGGGCCTCCCTCGAGCAGTACTTC	CASSLTRASLEQYF
TRBV15	TRBD1	NA	TRBJ1-1	TGTGCCACCAGCAGAGGCCGGACAGGGGGCTATACTGAAGCTTTCTTT	CATSRGRTGGYTEAFF
TRBV9	NA	few	TRBJ1-1	TGTGCCAGCAGCCCCCGCCGGGACAACATGAACACTGAAGCTTTCTTT	CASSPRRDNMNTEAFF
TRBV5-1	TRBD2	NA	TRBJ2-2	TGCGCCAGCAGCTTGGGCGGGAGTTATGACGGGGAGCTGTTTTTT	CASSLGGSYDGELFF
TRBV5-4	TRBD1	many	TRBJ2-3	TGTGCCAGCAGCTTGGGACAGGGGCCCACAGATACGCAGTATTTT	CASSLGQGPTDTQYF
TRBV7-3	TRBD2	NA	TRBJ2-7	TGTGCCAGCAGCTTTAGCGGGAGTAGATACGAGCAGTACTTC	CASSFSGSRYEQYF
TRBV4-3	TRBD2	many	TRBJ2-7	TGCGCCAGCAGCCAGGGACTAGCGGGAGCCTGGTCCGAGAACGAGCAGTACTTC	CASSQGLAGAWSENEQYF
TRBV30	NA	NA	TRBJ1-5	TGTGCCTGGAGTAAAGGCAGGAATCAGCCCCAGCATTTT	CAWSKGRNQPQHF
TRBV29-1	TRBD1	NA	TRBJ2-3	TGCAGCCTCGGACAGGGGGGCACAGATACGCAGTATTTT	CSLGQGGTDTQYF
TRBV29-1	TRBD1	NA	TRBJ1-2	TGCAGCGGGGGACAGGGGAGCGGTGGCTACACCTTC	CSGGQGSGGYTF
TRBV7-2	TRBD2	once	TRBJ2-2	TGTGCCAGCAGCTTAGTGCCTAGCGGGACCACCGGGGAGCTGTTTTTT	CASSLVPSGTTGELFF
TRBV29-1	NA	few	TRBJ1-1	TGCAGCGTTGAGGTAGGCGGGAACACTGAAGCTTTCTTT	CSVEVGGNTEAFF
TRBV5-6	NA	NA	TRBJ2-3	TGTGCCAGCAGCTTGGACGGAATCGGGACGCAGTATTTT	CASSLDGIGTQYF
TRBV7-6	NA	NA	TRBJ1-5	TGTGCCAGCAGCTTTGCGGGTCAGCCCCAGCATTTT	CASSFAGQPQHF
TRBV2	NA	once	TRBJ2-7	TGTGCCAGCTTCCTCCCAGCAGGGCCCTACGAGCAGTACTTC	CASFLPAGPYEQYF
TRBV2	NA	few	TRBJ2-7	TGTGCCAGCAGTGAAAGCCTCGTGGCCTACGAGCAGTACTTC	CASSESLVAYEQYF
TRBV30	NA	NA	TRBJ2-5	TGTGCCTGGGGACAGGGAGGGCAAGAGACCCAGTACTTC	CAWGQGGQETQYF
TRBV2	TRBD2	NA	TRBJ2-1	TGTGCCAGCAGTGTGCGGGAGGGCCGGTACAATGAGCAGTTCTTC	CASSVREGRYNEQFF
TRBV14	NA	NA	TRBJ1-5	TGTGCCAGCAGCCTCACTGGTCAGCCCCAGCATTTT	CASSLTGQPQHF
TRBV6-1	NA	NA	TRBJ1-5	TGTGCCAGCAGTGAAGGTCAGCCCCAGCATTTT	CASSEGQPQHF
TRBV29-1	NA	few	TRBJ2-2	TGCAGCGTCGGCAGCAGGGGCTCAGCGACGGTGTTTTTT	CSVGSRGSATVFF